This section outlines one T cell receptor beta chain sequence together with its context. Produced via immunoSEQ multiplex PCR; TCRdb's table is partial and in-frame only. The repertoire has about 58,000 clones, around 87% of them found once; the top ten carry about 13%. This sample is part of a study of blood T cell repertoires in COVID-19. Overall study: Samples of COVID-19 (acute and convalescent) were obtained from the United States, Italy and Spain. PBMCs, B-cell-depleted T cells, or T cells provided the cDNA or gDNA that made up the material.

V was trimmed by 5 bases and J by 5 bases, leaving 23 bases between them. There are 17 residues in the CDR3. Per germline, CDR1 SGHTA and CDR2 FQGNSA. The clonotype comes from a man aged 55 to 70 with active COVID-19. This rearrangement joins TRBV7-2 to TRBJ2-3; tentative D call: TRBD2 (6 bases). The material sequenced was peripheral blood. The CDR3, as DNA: TGTGCCAGCAGCCAGATGAGCCGGGTCCTGGAGGGAGATACGCAGTATTTT. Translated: CASSQMSRVLEGDTQYF.